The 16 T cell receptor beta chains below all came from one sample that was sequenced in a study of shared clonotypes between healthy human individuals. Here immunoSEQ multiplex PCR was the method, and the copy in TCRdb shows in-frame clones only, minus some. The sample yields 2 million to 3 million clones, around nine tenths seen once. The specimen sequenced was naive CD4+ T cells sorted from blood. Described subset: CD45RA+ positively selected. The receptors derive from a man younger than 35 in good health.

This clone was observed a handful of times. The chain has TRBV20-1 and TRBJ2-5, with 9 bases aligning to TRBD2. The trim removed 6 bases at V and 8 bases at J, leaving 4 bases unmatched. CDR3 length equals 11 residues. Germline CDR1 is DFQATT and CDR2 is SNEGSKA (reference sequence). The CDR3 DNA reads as TGCAGTGCGTCGACTAGCGGTACCCAGTACTTC. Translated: CSASTSGTQYF.

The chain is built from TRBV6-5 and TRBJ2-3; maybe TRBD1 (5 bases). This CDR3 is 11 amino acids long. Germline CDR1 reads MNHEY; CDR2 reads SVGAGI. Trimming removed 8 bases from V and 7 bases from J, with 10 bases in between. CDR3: CASSGRNTQYF. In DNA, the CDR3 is TGTGCCAGCTCAGGGCGCAATACGCAGTATTTT.

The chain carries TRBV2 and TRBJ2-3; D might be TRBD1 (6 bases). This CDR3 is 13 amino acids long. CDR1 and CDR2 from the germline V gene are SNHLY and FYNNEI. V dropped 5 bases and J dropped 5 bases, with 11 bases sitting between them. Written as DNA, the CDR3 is TGTGCCAGCAGTCTAGACAGGAGAGATACGCAGTATTTT. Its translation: CASSLDRRDTQYF.

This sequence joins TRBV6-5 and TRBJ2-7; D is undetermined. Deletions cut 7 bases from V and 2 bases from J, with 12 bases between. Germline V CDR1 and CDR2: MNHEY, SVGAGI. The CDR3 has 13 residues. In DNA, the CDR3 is TGTGCCAGCATCGGACCAACGGCCTACGAGCAGTACTTC. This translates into CASIGPTAYEQYF.

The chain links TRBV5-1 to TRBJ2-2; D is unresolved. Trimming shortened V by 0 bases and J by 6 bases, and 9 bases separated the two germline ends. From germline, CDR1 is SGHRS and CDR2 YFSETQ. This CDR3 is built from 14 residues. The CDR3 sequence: CASSLGQAAGELFF. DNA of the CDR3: TGCGCCAGCAGCTTGGGACAAGCCGCCGGGGAGCTGTTTTTT.

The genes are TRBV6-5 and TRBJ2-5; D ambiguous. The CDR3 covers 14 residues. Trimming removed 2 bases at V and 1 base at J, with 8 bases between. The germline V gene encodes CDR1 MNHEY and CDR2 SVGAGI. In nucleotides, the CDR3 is TGTGCCAGCAGTTACACGTCGGCCCAAGAGACCCAGTACTTC. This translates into CASSYTSAQETQYF.

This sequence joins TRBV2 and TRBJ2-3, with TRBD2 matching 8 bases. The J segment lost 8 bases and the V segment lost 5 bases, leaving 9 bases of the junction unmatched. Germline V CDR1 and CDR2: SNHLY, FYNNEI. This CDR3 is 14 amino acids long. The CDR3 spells CASSRTSRDGTQYF. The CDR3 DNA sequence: TGTGCCAGCAGTCGGACTAGCCGAGACGGTACGCAGTATTTT.

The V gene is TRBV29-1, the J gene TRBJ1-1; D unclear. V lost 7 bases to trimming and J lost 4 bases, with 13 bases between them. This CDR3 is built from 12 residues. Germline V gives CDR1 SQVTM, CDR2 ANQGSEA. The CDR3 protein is CSAAVLGTEAFF. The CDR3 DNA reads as TGCAGCGCTGCAGTGTTGGGCACTGAAGCTTTCTTT.

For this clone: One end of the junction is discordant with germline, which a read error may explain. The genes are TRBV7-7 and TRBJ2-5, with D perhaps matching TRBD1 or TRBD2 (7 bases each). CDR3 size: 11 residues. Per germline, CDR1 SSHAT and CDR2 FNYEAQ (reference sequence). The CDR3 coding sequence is TGTGCTAGCAGCTCAGGGGGGGCCCAGTACTTC. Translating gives CASSSGGAQYF.

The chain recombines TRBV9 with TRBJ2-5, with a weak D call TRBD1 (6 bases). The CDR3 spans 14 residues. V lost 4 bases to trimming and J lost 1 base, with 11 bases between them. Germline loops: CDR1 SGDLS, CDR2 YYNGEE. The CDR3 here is CASSTGQPQETQYF. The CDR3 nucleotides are TGTGCCAGCAGCACGGGACAACCCCAAGAGACCCAGTACTTC.

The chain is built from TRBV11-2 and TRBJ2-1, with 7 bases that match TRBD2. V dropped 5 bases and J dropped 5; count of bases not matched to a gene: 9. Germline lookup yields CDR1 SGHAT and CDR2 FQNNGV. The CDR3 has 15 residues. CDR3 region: CASSPIAGADNEQFF. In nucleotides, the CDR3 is TGTGCCAGCAGCCCTATTGCGGGAGCCGACAATGAGCAGTTCTTC. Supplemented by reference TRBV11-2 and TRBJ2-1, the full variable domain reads EAGVAQSPRYKIIEKRQSVAFWCNPISGHATLYWYQQILGQGPKLLIQFQNNGVVDDSQLPKDRFSAERLKGVDSTLKIQPAKLEDSAVYLCASSPIAGADNEQFFGPGTRLTVL.

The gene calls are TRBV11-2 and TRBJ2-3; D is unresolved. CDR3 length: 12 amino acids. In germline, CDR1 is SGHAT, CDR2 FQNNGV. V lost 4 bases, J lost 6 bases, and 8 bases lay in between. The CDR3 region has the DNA TGTGCCAGCAGCTGGGCAACGGATACGCAGTATTTT. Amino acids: CASSWATDTQYF.

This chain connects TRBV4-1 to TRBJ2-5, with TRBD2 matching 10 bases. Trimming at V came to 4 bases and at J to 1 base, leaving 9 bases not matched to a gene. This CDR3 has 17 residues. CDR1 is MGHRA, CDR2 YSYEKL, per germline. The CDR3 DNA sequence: TGCGCCAGCAGCCGCTCAGGACTAGCGGACCGCCAAGAGACCCAGTACTTC. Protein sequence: CASSRSGLADRQETQYF.

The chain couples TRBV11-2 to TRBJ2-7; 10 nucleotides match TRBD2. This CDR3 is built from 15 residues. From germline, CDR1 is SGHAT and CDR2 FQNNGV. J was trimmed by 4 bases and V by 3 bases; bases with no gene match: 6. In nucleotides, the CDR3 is TGTGCCAGCAGCTTGTCACCTAGCGGGAGTTACGAGCAGTACTTC. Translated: CASSLSPSGSYEQYF.

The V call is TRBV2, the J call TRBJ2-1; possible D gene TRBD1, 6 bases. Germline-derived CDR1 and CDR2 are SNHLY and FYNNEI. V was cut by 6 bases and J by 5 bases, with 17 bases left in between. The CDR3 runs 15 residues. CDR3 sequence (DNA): TGTGCCAGCAGCCTCTCGACAGGATTTAACAATGAGCAGTTCTTC. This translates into CASSLSTGFNNEQFF.

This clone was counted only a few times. The CDR3 reads CAWSGEYYIWGYTF. The CDR3 DNA sequence: TGTGCCTGGAGTGGCGAATATTATATATGGGGCTACACCTTC. The rearrangement links TRBV30 to TRBJ1-2; D call uncertain. The ends were cut back, 1 base at V and 8 bases at J, with 17 bases in the middle. CDR1 and CDR2 (germline): GTSNPN, SVGIG (reference sequence). This CDR3 has 14 residues.